This T cell receptor (beta chain) is from a study of OX40 agonist ivuxolimab in advanced cancers. Study-wide background: It was permissible to have had prior anti-PD-1, anti-PD-L1 or anti-CTLA-4 therapy, and around 40% had some. Study results and limitations: CD4+ T cells averaged fewer expanded clones than CD8+ T cells.

V shed 5 bases and J shed 0 bases, with 17 bases lying between them. Germline V lookup: CDR1 SEHNR, CDR2 FQNEAQ (reference sequence). This CDR3 region has 16 residues. Notes on this clone: Its antigen is not identified.

Systemic immunosuppression or autoimmune disease history was grounds to exclude patients. Drawing of blood for sampling happened at baseline, at cycle 4 day 1, and at cycle 7 day 1. Libraries were prepared by immunoSEQ multiplex PCR; TCRdb keeps only in-frame clonotypes and omits some of them. The sample gives about 19,000 clones, roughly 78% of which show up once; 25% to 35% is in the top ten. V gene TRBV7-9 combines with J gene TRBJ2-7, with D perhaps being TRBD1 or TRBD2 (6 bases each). This sample comprised CD4+ or CD8+ T cells sorted from blood, obtained in a trial of the OX40 agonist ivuxolimab. The clonotype comes from an adult with an advanced solid tumor such as melanoma, head and neck, liver or kidney cancer. As DNA, the CDR3 is TGTGCCAGCAGCCCTAGGGGGGCAGGGGCCTCCTACGAGCAGTACTTC. Its translation: CASSPRGAGASYEQYF.